Each of the 8 T cell receptor beta chains below was sequenced from the same sample in a study of blood T cells in healthy people across ages. With a J-beta primer mix and a sample-barcoded 5' primer, a second PCR ran about 7 to 12 cycles. One entry per CDR3 protein results from TCRdb running MiXCR on the 5' RACE reads. In the table there are some 1.4 million distinct CDR3 sequences, approximately 42% of which are singletons. The sequenced sample was blood. All receptors derive from a woman aged 18-29 years in good health.

The chain recombines TRBV20-1 with TRBJ2-7, with TRBD2 as a possible D gene (6 bases). The germline CDR1 and CDR2 sequences are DFQATT and SNEGSKA (reference sequence). Between the trimmed V and J ends, which lost 3 bases and 5 bases, there was a span of 17 bases. The CDR3 runs to 14 residues. The CDR3 DNA is TGCAGTGCTAGCCCCTTAGTAGCTAGCGACGAGCAGTACTTC. Its translation is CSASPLVASDEQYF.

The chain employs TRBV10-3 and TRBJ1-6; unclear D gene. Trimming took off 11 bases at V and 5 bases at J, with 10 bases between the two ends. This CDR3 has 12 residues. Germline V gives CDR1 ENHRY, CDR2 SYGVKD. CDR3 loop: CAARENNSPLHF. The CDR3 DNA reads TGTGCCGCTCGGGAGAATAATTCACCCCTCCACTTT.

The chain combines TRBV19 with TRBJ2-4, with D tentatively TRBD2 (5 bases). Germline V gene sequence: CDR1 LNHDA, CDR2 SQIVND (reference sequence). The CDR3 has 14 amino acids. Trimming left V 2 bases short and J 8 bases short, with 13 bases between. CDR3 sequence: CASSITGSKDIQYF. CDR3 in DNA: TGTGCCAGTAGTATAACGGGGAGTAAAGACATTCAGTACTTC.

The chain recombines TRBV6-4 with TRBJ2-2; no reliable D call. Between the trimmed V and J ends, which lost 0 bases and 6 bases, there was a span of 8 bases. The CDR3 is made up of 14 amino acids. Germline CDR1 is MRHNA and CDR2 is SNTAGT. Here the CDR3 reads CASSDSHSPGELFF. The CDR3, as DNA: TGTGCCAGCAGTGACTCTCATTCCCCCGGGGAGCTGTTTTTT.

This clonotype was counted a few times. The rearrangement joins TRBV5-1 to TRBJ2-1; D unclear. Germline loops: CDR1 SGHRS, CDR2 YFSETQ. V lost 1 base and J lost 2, with 10 bases in between. This CDR3 comprises 15 residues. CDR3 amino acids: CASSLRTRTYNEQFF. CDR3 bases: TGCGCCAGCAGCTTGAGAACTCGAACCTACAATGAGCAGTTCTTC.

This chain joins TRBV18 and TRBJ2-1, with 7 nucleotides matching TRBD2. The CDR3 sequence is 17 residues long. Per germline, CDR1 KGHSH and CDR2 LQKENI. Germline trimming cut 0 bases from V and 0 bases from J; bases unmatched to any gene: 5. CDR3 DNA: TGTGCCAGCTCACCACCGGGACTACAAGTCTCCTACAATGAGCAGTTCTTC. As protein: CASSPPGLQVSYNEQFF.

The chain combines TRBV29-1 with TRBJ2-1; tentatively, D is TRBD1 or TRBD2 (5 bases each). The CDR3 is made up of 14 amino acids. The V and J ends lost 7 bases and 8 bases respectively, with 21 bases between them. The germline CDR1 and CDR2 sequences are SQVTM and ANQGSEA. CDR3 nucleotide sequence: TGCAGCGCCGGCCGGGACCCTCAACGGGATGAGCAGTTCTTC. Its translation is CSAGRDPQRDEQFF.

The genes are TRBV9 and TRBJ2-5; D ambiguous. This CDR3 comprises 14 residues. V lost 0 bases to trimming and J lost 3 bases, with 9 bases between them. In germline, CDR1 is SGDLS, CDR2 YYNGEE. The CDR3 DNA reads TGTGCCAGCAGCGTAGTGAGCATGAAAGAGACCCAGTACTTC. This codes for CASSVVSMKETQYF. Together with reference TRBV9 and TRBJ2-5, the CDR3 gives the full variable domain: DSGVTQTPKHLITATGQRVTLRCSPRSGDLSVYWYQQSLDQGLQFLIQYYNGEERAKGNILERFSAQQFPDLHSELNLSSLELGDSALYFCASSVVSMKETQYFGPGTRLLVL.